This is a list of T cell receptor beta chains from one sample in a study of blood T cell repertoires in COVID-19. The table came from immunoSEQ multiplex PCR; TCRdb's copy has only in-frame clones and leaves some out. The top ten clones hold about 4.1% of a sample with a few hundred thousand clones, 80% to 90% of them seen once. Sequenced: PBMCs or T cells enriched from blood (not recorded which). Receptor source: a woman aged 40 to 50 with acute COVID-19. Each CDR3 is given with its conserved first and last residue. Some rows have no size entry. The others give once, few or many, or a class for an expanded clone.

clone size: once
V gene: TRBV12-5
J gene: TRBJ1-1
CDR3 length: 17
CDR3 protein: CASGFAQSTGGRTEAFF

clone size: few
V gene: TRBV7-9
J gene: TRBJ2-5
CDR3 length: 16
CDR3 protein: CASALGSSGYQETQYF

clone size: once
V gene: TRBV30
J gene: TRBJ2-3
CDR3 length: 13
CDR3 protein: CAWERTSTDTQYF

clone size: .
V gene: TRBV11-3
J gene: TRBJ2-5
CDR3 length: 16
CDR3 protein: CASSRSTGTSSETQYF

clone size: once
V gene: TRBV18
J gene: TRBJ2-7
CDR3 length: 14
CDR3 protein: CASSPASQGYEQYF

clone size: .
V gene: TRBV28
J gene: TRBJ1-2
CDR3 length: 15
CDR3 protein: CASRAEGRGNYGYTF

clone size: .
V gene: TRBV28
J gene: TRBJ2-7
CDR3 length: 16
CDR3 protein: CASSLGGTGVSYEQYF

clone size: .
V gene: TRBV18
J gene: TRBJ2-2
CDR3 length: 14
CDR3 protein: CASSPSAGTGELFF

clone size: .
V gene: TRBV27
J gene: TRBJ2-1
CDR3 length: 17
CDR3 protein: CASSFQRTSGGYNEQFF

clone size: .
V gene: TRBV9
J gene: TRBJ1-6
CDR3 length: 16
CDR3 protein: CASSDRPTAGNSPLHF

clone size: once
V gene: TRBV7-7
J gene: TRBJ1-4
CDR3 length: 16
CDR3 protein: CASSLRRVETNEKLFF

clone size: .
V gene: TRBV4-1
J gene: TRBJ2-1
CDR3 length: 17
CDR3 protein: CASSQPYTSGPNNEQFF

clone size: .
V gene: TRBV15
J gene: TRBJ1-1
CDR3 length: 12
CDR3 protein: CATEGQGAEAFF

clone size: .
V gene: TRBV2
J gene: TRBJ2-3
CDR3 length: 14
CDR3 protein: CASSPTRGGDTQYF

clone size: .
V gene: TRBV29-1
J gene: TRBJ2-5
CDR3 length: 14
CDR3 protein: CSVEGGTSEETQYF

clone size: .
V gene: TRBV4-2
J gene: TRBJ1-1
CDR3 length: 13
CDR3 protein: CASSQTDSTEAFF

clone size: few
V gene: TRBV28
J gene: TRBJ2-1
CDR3 length: 15
CDR3 protein: CASSLSLAGGNEQFF